The sequence of this TCR beta chain was determined in a study of metastatic and nonmetastatic thyroid tumors. Study at large: Blood and tumor or nodule tissue repertoires from malignant and benign thyroid patients were compared.

Original handling: CDR3 was compared across clinicopathological groups, and the resulting differences were used to build a distant-metastasis classifier for papillary thyroid cancer. TCRdb re-called clones via MiXCR from the PCR reads. The V and J calls and clone size come from TCRdb's table, not from the authors' own analysis. In the table there are roughly 83,000 clones, around 14% of which are singletons. This clone appeared a few times. The junction shows a germline mismatch at one end, possibly a read error. Not a single patient had been given any form of treatment at any point before undergoing thyroid surgery. The sequencing input was blood. This receptor was taken from a female donor with papillary thyroid cancer or a benign thyroid nodule (not recorded which). Some clones in this sample may be carry-over from other donors' samples.

CDR3 region: CSAIDNIRDYVYNDQFF. The CDR3 DNA is TGCAGTGCTATAGATAACATCCGGGACTATGTCTACAATGATCAGTTCTTC. The rearrangement links TRBV20-1 to TRBJ2-1; 7 bases map to TRBD2. Germline V gives CDR1 DFQATT, CDR2 SNEGSKA (reference sequence). This CDR3 is 17 amino acids long.